This T cell receptor beta chain was captured in a study of human T cells and chemical hapten exposure. The overall study: Patch testing placed 0.01% DPC on the upper back, with readings at 6 days.

Study-wide points: With DPC sensitization, TCRs exceeding 1 in 1000 frequency showed no change.

Under the authors' procedure: TCR counts had a median of 95,638 per sample and spanned about 23,224 to 750,000. TCRdb analysed the RACE reads with MiXCR anew, one entry per CDR3 protein. Clone size and V and J calls follow TCRdb, not the original study. The data contain around 80,000 distinct CDR3 sequences, less than 8% of them singletons. Sample time point: patch test 2, 6 weeks after DPC sensitization. Sample treatment: therapeutic diphenylcyclopropenone sensitization with weekly scalp DPC. This clonotype was seen ten or more times. The antigen remains unidentified. The sample was whole blood, taken in connection with sensitization to the hapten diphenylcyclopropenone (DPC). The receptor was derived from a young woman with alopecia areata. Some clones in this sample may be carry-over from other donors' samples.

CDR3 nucleotides: TGTGCCAGCGGAGGGTGGGGCAGGGTATATGAAAAACTGTTTTTT. As protein: CASGGWGRVYEKLFF. The chain employs TRBV12-3 or TRBV12-4 and TRBJ1-4, with a weak D call TRBD1 (5 bases). V lost 8 bases to trimming and J lost 6 bases, with 19 bases between them. This CDR3 comprises 15 residues.